A single sample is the source of the 11 T cell receptor beta chains below, sequenced in a study of blood T cell repertoires in COVID-19. Using immunoSEQ multiplex PCR, the repertoire was profiled, and TCRdb retains in-frame clones only, with some absent. The data contain over 300,000 clones, 86% of them seen just once; the ten biggest clones take up 10%. Source material: PBMCs or T cells enriched from blood (not recorded which). These receptors originate from a woman under 30 who had recovered from COVID-19.

V and J are TRBV30 and TRBJ1-2, with D possibly matching TRBD1 (6 bases). The CDR3 loop spans 11 amino acids. V lost 4 bases and J 4 bases, leaving 7 bases between the germline ends. The germline CDR1 and CDR2 sequences are GTSNPN and SVGIG (reference sequence). The CDR3 region has the DNA TGTGCCTGGACAGGGGCCTATGGCTACACCTTC. Translation gives CAWTGAYGYTF.

This chain links TRBV11-1 with TRBJ2-5, with TRBD2 identical over 8 bases. With 4 bases clipped from V and 5 bases from J, the junction kept 3 bases outside the gene matches. In germline, CDR1 is SGHAT, CDR2 FQDESV (reference sequence). The CDR3 runs to 13 residues. The CDR3 loop reads CASSSGGRETQYF. Written as DNA, the CDR3 is TGTGCCAGCAGCTCGGGGGGGAGGGAGACCCAGTACTTC.

The chain carries TRBV4-1 and TRBJ2-5; the match to TRBD2 covers 12 bases. The V segment lost 4 bases and the J segment 4 bases; nucleotides outside the gene matches: 7. The CDR3 runs to 16 residues. Per germline, CDR1 MGHRA and CDR2 YSYEKL. The DNA of the CDR3 is TGCGCCAGCAGCCGGTTCCTGGGACTAGCGGGAGAGACCCAGTACTTC. The encoded protein is CASSRFLGLAGETQYF.

V usage is TRBV19 and J usage is TRBJ1-1, with D hard to call. Per the germline V gene, CDR1 is LNHDA and CDR2 is SQIVND (reference sequence). V dropped 11 bases and J dropped 3 bases, with 13 bases sitting between them. The length of the CDR3 is 12 residues. The CDR3 sequence: CASHRSYTEAFF. CDR3 in DNA: TGTGCCTCCCATCGGAGTTACACTGAAGCTTTCTTT. The whole variable domain, filled in from reference TRBV19 and TRBJ1-1, reads DGGITQSPKYLFRKEGQNVTLSCEQNLNHDAMYWYRQDPGQGLRLIYYSQIVNDFQKGDIAEGYSVSREKKESFPLTVTSAQKNPTAFYLCASHRSYTEAFFGQGTRLTVV.

The genes are TRBV30 and TRBJ2-3, with TRBD2 matching over 10 bases. The junction had 10 bases not matched to a gene; V was cut back by 4 bases and J by 0 bases. The CDR3 is made up of 17 amino acids. Per germline, CDR1 GTSNPN and CDR2 SVGIG (reference sequence). CDR3 protein: CAWTLAGALVSTDTQYF. Written as DNA, the CDR3 is TGTGCCTGGACTCTAGCGGGGGCCCTAGTTAGCACAGATACGCAGTATTTT.

This rearrangement joins TRBV5-4 to TRBJ2-5; 7 bases align to TRBD2. The CDR3 length is 15 residues. Unmatched junction bases numbered 10, after V lost 3 bases and J lost 5 bases. Germline loops: CDR1 SGHNT, CDR2 YYREEE (reference sequence). CDR3 sequence (DNA): TGTGCCAGCAGCTCTTGGGGGGGAGGTACGGAGACCCAGTACTTC. As protein: CASSSWGGGTETQYF.

This clone was seen a handful of times. This rearrangement joins TRBV6-5 to TRBJ1-2; D remains ambiguous. V was trimmed by 0 bases and J by 4 bases, leaving 12 bases between them. CDR1 is MNHEY and CDR2 is SVGAGI in the germline V gene. This CDR3 has 15 amino acids. The DNA for the CDR3 is TGTGCCAGCAGTTACTCGAGCGCTCCTATCTATGGCTACACCTTC. This sequence encodes CASSYSSAPIYGYTF.

The chain carries TRBV11-2 and TRBJ2-7; D is uncertain. From germline, CDR1 is SGHAT and CDR2 FQNNGV. The CDR3 contains 11 residues. Trimming took off 4 bases at V and 3 bases at J, with 4 bases between the two ends. The CDR3 bases are TGTGCCAGCAGCTCGGGCTACGAGCAGTACTTC. It specifies CASSSGYEQYF.

This clone was recorded once. The chain uses TRBV7-3 and TRBJ1-2; D is undetermined. This CDR3 is built from 14 residues. V lost 1 base and J lost 0, with 6 bases in between. CDR1 and CDR2 from the germline V gene are SGHTA and FQGTGA. Here the CDR3 DNA reads TGTGCCAGCAGCTTAAGTGTAACTAACTATGGCTACACCTTC. Translated, it gives CASSLSVTNYGYTF.

V gene TRBV7-6 combines with J gene TRBJ2-2, with 7 bases matching TRBD1. Germline-derived CDR1 and CDR2 are SGHVS and FNYEAQ. The CDR3 has 15 amino acids. The trim removed 8 bases at V and 0 bases at J, leaving 6 bases unmatched. The CDR3 DNA is TGTGCCAGCCGGCAAGGGACAGCGAACACCGGGGAGCTGTTTTTT. As protein: CASRQGTANTGELFF.

The count of this clone is one. The chain has TRBV6-1 and TRBJ1-1; D not certain. V lost 2 bases to trimming and J lost 6 bases, with 10 bases between them. The CDR3 length is 13 residues. Germline CDR1 reads MNHNS; CDR2 reads SASEGT. The CDR3, as DNA: TGTGCCAGCAGTGAAAGTGCCGGGGCTGAAGCTTTCTTT. This encodes CASSESAGAEAFF.